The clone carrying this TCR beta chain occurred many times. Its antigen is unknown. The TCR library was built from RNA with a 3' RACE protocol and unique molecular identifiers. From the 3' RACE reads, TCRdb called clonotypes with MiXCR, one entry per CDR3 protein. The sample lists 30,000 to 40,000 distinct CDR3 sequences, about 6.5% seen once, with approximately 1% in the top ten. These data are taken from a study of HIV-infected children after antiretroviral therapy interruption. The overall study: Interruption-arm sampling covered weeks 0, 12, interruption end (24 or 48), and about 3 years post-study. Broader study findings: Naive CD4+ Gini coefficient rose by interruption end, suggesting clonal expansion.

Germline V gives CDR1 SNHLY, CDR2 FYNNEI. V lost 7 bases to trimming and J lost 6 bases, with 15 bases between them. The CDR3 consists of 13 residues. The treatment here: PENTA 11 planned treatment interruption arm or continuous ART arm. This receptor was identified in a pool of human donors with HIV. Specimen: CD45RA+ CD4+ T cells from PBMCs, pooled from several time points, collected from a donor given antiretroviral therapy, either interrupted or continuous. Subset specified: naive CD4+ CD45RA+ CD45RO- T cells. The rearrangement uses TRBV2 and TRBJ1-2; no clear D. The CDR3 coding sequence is TGTGCCAGCACCAATGGGTTTGCGGATGGCTACACCTTC. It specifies CASTNGFADGYTF.